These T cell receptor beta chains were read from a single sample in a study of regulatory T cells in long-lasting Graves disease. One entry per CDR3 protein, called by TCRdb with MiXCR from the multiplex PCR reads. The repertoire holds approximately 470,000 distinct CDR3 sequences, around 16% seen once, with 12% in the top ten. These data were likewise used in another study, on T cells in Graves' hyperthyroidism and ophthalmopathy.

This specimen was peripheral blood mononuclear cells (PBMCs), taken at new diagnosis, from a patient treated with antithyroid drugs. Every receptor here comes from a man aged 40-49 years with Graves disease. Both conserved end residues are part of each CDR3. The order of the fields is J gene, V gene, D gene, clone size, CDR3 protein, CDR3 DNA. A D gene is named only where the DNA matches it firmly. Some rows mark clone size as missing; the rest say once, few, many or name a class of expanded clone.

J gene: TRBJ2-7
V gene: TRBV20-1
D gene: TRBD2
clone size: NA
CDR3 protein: CSARVAGGPQYF
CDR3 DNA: TGCAGTGCTAGAGTAGCGGGAGGGCCGCAGTACTTC

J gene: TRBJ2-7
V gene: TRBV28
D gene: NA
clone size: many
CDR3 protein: CASSPRASRDEQYF
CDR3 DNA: TGTGCCAGCAGTCCCCGGGCTAGTCGCGACGAGCAGTACTTC

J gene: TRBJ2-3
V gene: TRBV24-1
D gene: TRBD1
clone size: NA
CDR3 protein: CATKQGTDTQYF
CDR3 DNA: TGTGCCACCAAACAGGGGACAGATACGCAGTATTTT

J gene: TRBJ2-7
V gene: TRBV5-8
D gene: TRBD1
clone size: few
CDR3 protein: CASSSSRGPGYEQYF
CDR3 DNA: TGTGCCAGCAGCTCTTCAAGGGGGCCTGGCTACGAGCAGTACTTC

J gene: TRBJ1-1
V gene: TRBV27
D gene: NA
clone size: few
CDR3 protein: CASSIQGAAVFF
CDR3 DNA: TGTGCCAGCAGTATACAGGGTGCGGCGGTTTTCTTT

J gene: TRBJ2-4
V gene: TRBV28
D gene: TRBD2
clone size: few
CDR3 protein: CASSTPVGGRGGSKNIQYF
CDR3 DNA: TGTGCCAGCAGTACCCCCGTGGGGGGACGGGGAGGGTCCAAAAACATTCAGTACTTC

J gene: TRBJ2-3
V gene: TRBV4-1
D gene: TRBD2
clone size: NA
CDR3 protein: CASSQDGIAGVSDTQYF
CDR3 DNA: TGCGCCAGCAGCCAAGATGGGATAGCGGGAGTATCAGATACGCAGTATTTT

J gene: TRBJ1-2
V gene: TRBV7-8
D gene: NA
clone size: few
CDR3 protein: CASSLDTGRVRYGYTF
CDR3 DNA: TGTGCCAGCAGCTTAGATACTGGCAGGGTACGCTATGGCTACACCTTC

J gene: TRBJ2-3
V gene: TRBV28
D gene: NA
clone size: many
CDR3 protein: CASSFSMGAQRYTDTQYF
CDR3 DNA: TGTGCCAGCAGTTTCTCCATGGGTGCTCAAAGATACACAGATACGCAGTATTTT

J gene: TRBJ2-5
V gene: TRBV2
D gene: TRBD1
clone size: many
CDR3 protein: CASKRTGEGETQYF
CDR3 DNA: TGTGCCAGCAAGAGGACAGGGGAAGGGGAGACCCAGTACTTC